These T cell receptor beta chains were read from a single sample in a study of OX40 agonist ivuxolimab in advanced cancers. Some clones are missing from TCRdb's copy, which holds only in-frame ones; the method was immunoSEQ multiplex PCR. Here the sample spans about 52,000 clones, roughly nine tenths being singletons. The material sequenced was CD4+ or CD8+ T cells sorted from blood, taken in a trial of the OX40 agonist ivuxolimab. The receptor set was obtained from an adult with an advanced solid tumor such as melanoma, head and neck, liver or kidney cancer. CDR3s include the opening cysteine and the closing phenylalanine or tryptophan. Fields, in order: V gene, J gene, clone size, D gene, CDR3 DNA, CDR3 protein. D genes are given only for firm matches. Size is stated for part of the rows, as once, few or many counts, or as a class when the clone is expanded.

V gene: TRBV21-1; J gene: TRBJ1-3; clone size: once; D gene: -; CDR3 DNA: TGTGCCAGCAGCAAAGCGCTCGGACAGGGTACTGGAAACACCATATATTTT; CDR3 protein: CASSKALGQGTGNTIYF
V gene: TRBV27; J gene: TRBJ2-7; clone size: once; D gene: TRBD2; CDR3 DNA: TGTGCCAGCAGTTTAACCCTAGCGGGGGGACACGAGCAGTACTTC; CDR3 protein: CASSLTLAGGHEQYF
V gene: TRBV10-1; J gene: TRBJ2-5; clone size: -; D gene: TRBD2; CDR3 DNA: TGCGCCAGCATCATGATAGCGGGGGGACCCCAAGAGACCCAGTACTTC; CDR3 protein: CASIMIAGGPQETQYF
V gene: TRBV13; J gene: TRBJ2-3; clone size: -; D gene: TRBD1; CDR3 DNA: TGTGCCAGCAGCTCCCCCCAGACAGGGGGCAGGGCAGATACGCAGTATTTT; CDR3 protein: CASSSPQTGGRADTQYF
V gene: TRBV30; J gene: TRBJ2-1; clone size: -; D gene: -; CDR3 DNA: TGTGCCTGGAGTGAGCTCTACAATGAGCAGTTCTTC; CDR3 protein: CAWSELYNEQFF
V gene: TRBV25-1; J gene: TRBJ1-3; clone size: -; D gene: TRBD1; CDR3 DNA: TGTGCCAGCAGTAAGATAAGGGGGCAGGACACCATATATTTT; CDR3 protein: CASSKIRGQDTIYF
V gene: TRBV27; J gene: TRBJ2-7; clone size: -; D gene: -; CDR3 DNA: TGTGCCAGCAGTTTAATGGTAGGGACCGAGCAGTACTTC; CDR3 protein: CASSLMVGTEQYF
V gene: TRBV7-9; J gene: TRBJ2-2; clone size: -; D gene: -; CDR3 DNA: TGTGCCAGCAGCTTAGCGGGTCTCACCGGGGAGCTGTTTTTT; CDR3 protein: CASSLAGLTGELFF
V gene: TRBV5-8; J gene: TRBJ1-5; clone size: -; D gene: TRBD1; CDR3 DNA: TGTGCCAGCAGCGGAGACAGGGCGAGCGATCAGCCCCAGCATTTT; CDR3 protein: CASSGDRASDQPQHF
V gene: TRBV7-2; J gene: TRBJ2-1; clone size: -; D gene: TRBD2; CDR3 DNA: TGTGCCAGCAGCTCCGGGACTAGTAGGCATGAGCAGTTCTTC; CDR3 protein: CASSSGTSRHEQFF
V gene: TRBV5-6; J gene: TRBJ1-4; clone size: once; D gene: TRBD1; CDR3 DNA: TGTGCCAGCAGTTCGGGACAGGGGATTTATGGTGAAAAACTGTTTTTT; CDR3 protein: CASSSGQGIYGEKLFF
V gene: TRBV5-1; J gene: TRBJ2-7; clone size: -; D gene: TRBD2; CDR3 DNA: TGCGCCAGCAGCTTTCGAGCGGGAGACTCCTACGAGCAGTACTTC; CDR3 protein: CASSFRAGDSYEQYF
V gene: TRBV10-3; J gene: TRBJ2-5; clone size: -; D gene: -; CDR3 DNA: TGTGCCATCAGAAAGGGACGGCAAGAGACCCAGTACTTC; CDR3 protein: CAIRKGRQETQYF
V gene: TRBV19; J gene: TRBJ1-2; clone size: -; D gene: TRBD1; CDR3 DNA: TGTGCCAGTAGAGGGGGGACAGGTGAGGTCGTCTATGGCTACACCTTC; CDR3 protein: CASRGGTGEVVYGYTF
V gene: TRBV4-1; J gene: TRBJ2-3; clone size: -; D gene: -; CDR3 DNA: TGCGCCAGCAGCCAAGAAGGGCTAGATGGAGATACGCAGTATTTT; CDR3 protein: CASSQEGLDGDTQYF
V gene: TRBV5-1; J gene: TRBJ1-1; clone size: -; D gene: TRBD1; CDR3 DNA: TGCGCCAGCCTCGGGACAGGGGGCACTGAAGCTTTCTTT; CDR3 protein: CASLGTGGTEAFF
V gene: TRBV19; J gene: TRBJ1-5; clone size: -; D gene: -; CDR3 DNA: TGTGCCAGTAGTATCTGGGACGGGGATCAGCCCCAGCATTTT; CDR3 protein: CASSIWDGDQPQHF
V gene: TRBV6-1; J gene: TRBJ1-5; clone size: -; D gene: -; CDR3 DNA: TGTGCCAGCAGTGAAACTACACTGGGACTGCTTCAGCCCCAGCATTTT; CDR3 protein: CASSETTLGLLQPQHF
V gene: TRBV27; J gene: TRBJ1-1; clone size: -; D gene: -; CDR3 DNA: TGTGCCAGCAGTTTAAAGCTCGGAGGTAGGGAGTTAGCTTTCTTT; CDR3 protein: CASSLKLGGRELAFF
V gene: TRBV29-1; J gene: TRBJ1-2; clone size: -; D gene: TRBD1; CDR3 DNA: TGCAGCGTTCGGACAGGGGAAAACTATGGCTACACCTTC; CDR3 protein: CSVRTGENYGYTF
V gene: TRBV30; J gene: TRBJ1-6; clone size: -; D gene: -; CDR3 DNA: TGTGCCTGGAGTGGGGGGCAGGGAAGGTCACCCCTCCACTTT; CDR3 protein: CAWSGGQGRSPLHF
V gene: TRBV6-5; J gene: TRBJ1-1; clone size: -; D gene: TRBD1; CDR3 DNA: TGTGCCAGCAGTTACTCGCCGGGACAGGGAATTGAAGCTTTCTTT; CDR3 protein: CASSYSPGQGIEAFF
V gene: TRBV4-1; J gene: TRBJ1-2; clone size: -; D gene: TRBD1; CDR3 DNA: TGCGCCAGCAGCCAGGGACAGGGGGTCGACTATGGCTACACCTTC; CDR3 protein: CASSQGQGVDYGYTF
V gene: TRBV10-3; J gene: TRBJ2-7; clone size: -; D gene: TRBD2; CDR3 DNA: TGTGCCATCAGTCAGGGACGGACTAGCGGGGGCTACGAGCAGTACTTC; CDR3 protein: CAISQGRTSGGYEQYF
V gene: TRBV9; J gene: TRBJ2-7; clone size: -; D gene: -; CDR3 DNA: TGTGCCAGCAGCGAGGGACACCAATCCTACGAGCAGTACTTC; CDR3 protein: CASSEGHQSYEQYF
V gene: TRBV5-6; J gene: TRBJ2-7; clone size: -; D gene: -; CDR3 DNA: TGTGCCAGCAGCGCCGGACAGACCTACGAGCAGTACTTC; CDR3 protein: CASSAGQTYEQYF
V gene: TRBV21-1; J gene: TRBJ1-2; clone size: -; D gene: -; CDR3 DNA: TGTGCCAGCAGCAAAAGACATGGGCCATATAACTATGGCTACACCTTC; CDR3 protein: CASSKRHGPYNYGYTF
V gene: TRBV4-1; J gene: TRBJ1-1; clone size: once; D gene: TRBD1; CDR3 DNA: TGCGCCAGCAGCCAAGAGAGGGGGCTGGGGACTGAAGCTTTCTTT; CDR3 protein: CASSQERGLGTEAFF
V gene: TRBV7-9; J gene: TRBJ1-4; clone size: once; D gene: -; CDR3 DNA: TGTGCCAGCAGTCCGAGGGTTGCAACTAATGAAAAACTGTTTTTT; CDR3 protein: CASSPRVATNEKLFF
V gene: TRBV4-1; J gene: TRBJ1-1; clone size: once; D gene: -; CDR3 DNA: TGCGCCAGCAGCCAAGTTACGGACAGAATCACTGAAGCTTTCTTT; CDR3 protein: CASSQVTDRITEAFF
V gene: TRBV2; J gene: TRBJ2-7; clone size: -; D gene: TRBD1; CDR3 DNA: TGTGCCAGCAGTACGGGACAGACCTACGAGCAGTACTTC; CDR3 protein: CASSTGQTYEQYF
V gene: TRBV19; J gene: TRBJ1-1; clone size: once; D gene: TRBD1; CDR3 DNA: TGTGCCAGTAGTATCCAGGTCGACCTGACAGGGTCCTTGAACACTGAAGCTTTCTTT; CDR3 protein: CASSIQVDLTGSLNTEAFF
V gene: TRBV10-3; J gene: TRBJ2-3; clone size: -; D gene: TRBD2; CDR3 DNA: TGTGCCATCAGTGAGGAGGCGGGGGGGCCCAGTACGCAGTATTTT; CDR3 protein: CAISEEAGGPSTQYF
V gene: TRBV6-5; J gene: TRBJ1-1; clone size: -; D gene: -; CDR3 DNA: TGTGCCAGCAGTAACTCCTGGCCCGACACTGAAGCTTTCTTT; CDR3 protein: CASSNSWPDTEAFF
V gene: TRBV5-1; J gene: TRBJ2-3; clone size: -; D gene: -; CDR3 DNA: TGCGCCAGCAGCTTGGATAGGGGCGGGGACACAGATACGCAGTATTTT; CDR3 protein: CASSLDRGGDTDTQYF
V gene: TRBV9; J gene: TRBJ1-4; clone size: -; D gene: -; CDR3 DNA: TGTGCCAGCGCGGGGTCAGCAACTAATGAAAAACTGTTTTTT; CDR3 protein: CASAGSATNEKLFF
V gene: TRBV27; J gene: TRBJ2-2; clone size: -; D gene: -; CDR3 DNA: TGTGCCAGCAGTTTAGTACTAACCGGGGAGCTGTTTTTT; CDR3 protein: CASSLVLTGELFF
V gene: TRBV6-5; J gene: TRBJ1-3; clone size: once; D gene: -; CDR3 DNA: TGTGCCAGCATCGACAGCTTCTCTGGAAACACCATATATTTT; CDR3 protein: CASIDSFSGNTIYF
V gene: TRBV5-4; J gene: TRBJ2-3; clone size: -; D gene: TRBD1; CDR3 DNA: TGTGCCAGCAGCCAAAAGGGGGCAGGGCCAGATACGCAGTATTTT; CDR3 protein: CASSQKGAGPDTQYF
V gene: TRBV2; J gene: TRBJ1-4; clone size: -; D gene: TRBD1; CDR3 DNA: TGTGCCAGCAGTGAAGCGTTCGCGGGACAGGGAAATGAAAAACTGTTTTTT; CDR3 protein: CASSEAFAGQGNEKLFF
V gene: TRBV10-2; J gene: TRBJ2-7; clone size: once; D gene: TRBD1; CDR3 DNA: TGCGCCAGTGAACCGGGACAGGACTCCTACGAGCAGTACTTC; CDR3 protein: CASEPGQDSYEQYF
V gene: TRBV4-3; J gene: TRBJ1-6; clone size: once; D gene: TRBD1; CDR3 DNA: TGCGCCAGCAGCCAAGGGACAGGAGAGAATTCACCCCTCCACTTT; CDR3 protein: CASSQGTGENSPLHF
V gene: TRBV30; J gene: TRBJ2-7; clone size: -; D gene: -; CDR3 DNA: TGTGCCTGGAGTGACAGGGCTTCCTACGAGCAGTACTTC; CDR3 protein: CAWSDRASYEQYF
V gene: TRBV5-4; J gene: TRBJ1-1; clone size: -; D gene: TRBD1; CDR3 DNA: TGTGCCAGCAGTTCTGGGACAGGGGGTACTGAAGCTTTCTTT; CDR3 protein: CASSSGTGGTEAFF
V gene: TRBV30; J gene: TRBJ1-5; clone size: -; D gene: TRBD1; CDR3 DNA: TGTGCCTGGAGCCCCGGACAGGTCTGGCAGCCCCAGCATTTT; CDR3 protein: CAWSPGQVWQPQHF
V gene: TRBV5-6; J gene: TRBJ2-2; clone size: -; D gene: -; CDR3 DNA: TGTGCCAGCAGCTTGGGACACGGGGAGCTGTTTTTT; CDR3 protein: CASSLGHGELFF
V gene: TRBV30; J gene: TRBJ1-3; clone size: -; D gene: -; CDR3 DNA: TGTGCCTGGGCCTCCAGGGGTTTTGGAAACACCATATATTTT; CDR3 protein: CAWASRGFGNTIYF
V gene: TRBV4-3; J gene: TRBJ2-5; clone size: once; D gene: TRBD2; CDR3 DNA: TGCGCCAGCAGCCAAGGGTGGCTAGCGGGGAAGACCCAGTACTTC; CDR3 protein: CASSQGWLAGKTQYF
V gene: TRBV4-3; J gene: TRBJ2-1; clone size: -; D gene: -; CDR3 DNA: TGCGCCAGCAGCCAATCACCAAATGAGCAGTTCTTC; CDR3 protein: CASSQSPNEQFF
V gene: TRBV5-1; J gene: TRBJ2-7; clone size: -; D gene: -; CDR3 DNA: TGCGCCAGCAGCATGAGGGGGAACGAGCAGTACTTC; CDR3 protein: CASSMRGNEQYF
V gene: TRBV19; J gene: TRBJ2-7; clone size: -; D gene: -; CDR3 DNA: TGTGCCAGTAGTACCTCGGACTACGAGCAGTACTTC; CDR3 protein: CASSTSDYEQYF
V gene: TRBV19; J gene: TRBJ1-4; clone size: many; D gene: -; CDR3 DNA: TGTGCCAGTAGTATAGAGCAGGGTAATGAAAAACTGTTTTTT; CDR3 protein: CASSIEQGNEKLFF
V gene: TRBV30; J gene: TRBJ2-7; clone size: -; D gene: TRBD1; CDR3 DNA: TGTGCCTGGCTGACAACCACAGGGGCGGCCTACGAGCAGTACTTC; CDR3 protein: CAWLTTTGAAYEQYF